This passage covers 6 T cell receptor beta chains from one sample sequenced in a study of T-cell reconstitution after alpha-beta-depleted transplantation in children. TCRbeta library preparation incorporated unique molecular identifiers. One entry per CDR3 protein, called by TCRdb with MiXCR from the PCR reads. The data contain about 580,000 distinct CDR3 sequences, about 21% of them singletons. The sequences come from PBMCs, mostly from graft donor cells, collected 360 days after TCRalphabeta/CD19-depleted stem cell transplant. The source is a boy under two years old who had a stem cell transplant for acute myeloid leukemia, so the T cells may come from the graft donor.

J is TRBJ2-7 and V is TRBV27, with D hard to call. This CDR3 spans 11 amino acids. The V end lost 3 bases, the J end lost 6 bases, and 6 bases lay between the germline ends. Germline lookup yields CDR1 MNHEY and CDR2 SMNVEV (reference sequence). CDR3 residues: CASSFSGEQYF. The CDR3 nucleotides are TGTGCCAGCAGTTTTTCGGGCGAGCAGTACTTC.

The chain couples TRBV20-1 to TRBJ2-7; TRBD1 or TRBD2 may be the D gene (5 bases each). The CDR3 contains 13 residues. The germline V gene has CDR1 DFQATT and CDR2 SNEGSKA (reference sequence). The V end was cut by 6 bases, the J end by 1 base, with 13 bases between. The CDR3: CSAPGPASYEQYF. CDR3 nucleotide sequence: TGCAGTGCCCCGGGGCCTGCTTCCTACGAGCAGTACTTC.

This clonotype was recorded a few times. The chain recombines TRBV20-1 with TRBJ1-5; 7 positions agree with TRBD1. V dropped 6 bases and J dropped 7; count of bases not matched to a gene: 9. The germline gives CDR1 DFQATT, CDR2 SNEGSKA (reference sequence). This CDR3 has 13 residues. CDR3 nucleotide sequence: TGCAGTGCGGCGACAGGGACGGGACAGCCCCAGCATTTT. Amino acid sequence: CSAATGTGQPQHF.

Ten or more counts support this clonotype. The V call is TRBV29-1, the J call TRBJ2-3; D ambiguous. This CDR3 contains 13 residues. From germline, CDR1 is SQVTM and CDR2 ANQGSEA. V lost 1 base, J lost 2 bases, and 7 bases lay in between. CDR3 region: CSVEAVLTDTQYF. The CDR3 nucleotides read TGCAGCGTTGAAGCTGTTCTCACAGATACGCAGTATTTT.

This clonotype came up many times. The V call is TRBV7-9, the J call TRBJ2-1; unclear D gene. The CDR3 spans 15 residues. Trimming stripped 5 bases from V and 2 bases from J, with 13 bases between. CDR1 and CDR2 from the germline V gene are SEHNR and FQNEAQ (reference sequence). DNA for the CDR3: TGTGCCAGCAGCCTTCACCCGGGCACCTACAATGAGCAGTTCTTC. Translation: CASSLHPGTYNEQFF.

This clonotype was seen at least ten times. This rearrangement joins TRBV7-2 to TRBJ2-1; D is unresolved. The V end lost 6 bases, the J end lost 5 bases, and 14 bases lay between the germline ends. This CDR3 has 14 residues. The V gene's germline CDR1 is SGHTA and CDR2 FQGNSA. For the CDR3, the DNA is TGTGCCAGCAGACCCCACCTAGGAAACAATGAGCAGTTCTTC. Its protein product is CASRPHLGNNEQFF.